The table lists the clone carrying this TCR beta chain with a few counts. The antigen remains undetermined. Researchers ran the PCR with 60 Vbeta and 13 Jbeta primers. Libraries were prepared by immunoSEQ multiplex PCR; TCRdb keeps only in-frame clonotypes and omits some of them. The sample contains 140,000 to 150,000 clones, approximately 9% of which appear only once. The sample originates from a study of cytomegalovirus exposure and HLA in healthy donors. Study-wide findings and caveats: Productive status was seen about 90% or about 30% of the time for most TCR beta V segments in an earlier analysis. Fewer N-insertions (relative to the roughly 670-donor mean) were reportedly seen in an Asian-associated ancestry cluster in a later analysis.

This CDR3 region has 13 residues. Per the germline V gene, CDR1 is MNHNY and CDR2 is SVGAGI (reference sequence). The trim removed 5 bases at V and 16 bases at J, leaving 11 bases unmatched. Specimen: PBMCs. The receptor comes from a male donor in good health and CMV-seronegative. The chain couples TRBV6-6 to TRBJ2-2; 9 nucleotides align to TRBD2. CDR3 region: CASSLKSGGPSFF. CDR3 nucleotides: TGTGCCAGCAGTCTGAAAAGCGGGGGGCCGTCGTTTTTT.